This TCR beta chain is drawn from a study of PD-L1 blockade in urothelial cancer. CDR3 size: 15 residues. Germline-derived CDR1 and CDR2 are MDHEN and SYDVKM. V lost 1 base to trimming and J lost 3 bases; unmatched junction nucleotides: 3. Assay used: immunoSEQ multiplex PCR; TCRdb lists only in-frame clones, some missing. In the table there are approximately 110,000 clones, approximately 85% of which are singletons. The specimen was PBMCs, collected around atezolizumab (anti-PD-L1) treatment. The chain employs TRBV28 and TRBJ1-3; 7 bases map to TRBD1. This clonotype originated in a man in his fifties or sixties with urothelial cancer. The CDR3 is CASSLFAGGGNTIYF. CDR3 nucleotides: TGTGCCAGCAGTTTATTCGCAGGGGGTGGAAACACCATATATTTT.